The clone carrying this T cell receptor (beta chain) was counted between two and nine times. As yet, its antigen is unknown. Trimming at V came to 4 bases and at J to 3 bases, leaving 3 bases not matched to a gene. Germline V gives CDR1 SNHLY, CDR2 FYNNEI. This CDR3 contains 14 residues. The sample originates from a study of memory CD4+ T cells and cytomegalovirus serostatus. Study-level points and caveats: Repertoires predicted CMV serostatus with median bootstrapped AUC of roughly 0.95.

The table came from immunoSEQ multiplex PCR; TCRdb's copy has only in-frame clones and leaves some out. This table has tens of thousands of clones, 78% appearing once. The sort gate was single viable CD3+CD4+CD8-CD45RO+ cells for memory CD4+ T cells. CMV serostatus came from serum IgG against pp150, pp28, p38, p52. The chain links TRBV2 to TRBJ1-5, with 7 nucleotides matching TRBD1. The receptor was derived from an adult in good health and CMV-seronegative. Sequencing used memory CD4+ T cells from blood. CDR3 loop: CASSGQGLNQPQHF. As DNA, the CDR3 is TGTGCCAGCAGTGGACAGGGTCTCAATCAGCCCCAGCATTTT.